This passage covers 17 T cell receptor beta chains from one sample sequenced in a study of T-cell reconstitution after alpha-beta-depleted transplantation in children. The authors prepared the TCRbeta library with unique molecular identifiers. TCRdb itself ran the PCR reads through MiXCR, one entry per CDR3 protein. The sample contains hundreds of thousands of distinct CDR3 sequences, around 18% of which appear only once. Sample: PBMCs from the stem cell graft donor, taken from the stem cell graft. The source of these receptors is a human donor who donated a stem cell graft to a child with acute lymphoblastic leukemia.

The sample holds a few counts of this clonotype. The V call is TRBV15, the J call TRBJ2-1; D unresolved. Per the germline V gene, CDR1 is LNHNV and CDR2 is YYDKDF (reference sequence). Trimming left V 0 bases short and J 9 bases short, with 12 bases between. CDR3 length: 14 residues. CDR3 amino acids: CATSRDWRQSEQFF. Written as DNA, the CDR3 is TGTGCCACCAGCAGAGATTGGCGGCAGAGTGAGCAGTTCTTC.

This clonotype was found a few times. The chain combines TRBV3-1 with TRBJ1-2, with D perhaps matching TRBD1 (5 bases). Germline lookup yields CDR1 LGHDT and CDR2 YNNKEL (reference sequence). The CDR3 has 16 amino acids. Trimming removed 0 bases from V and 2 bases from J, with 13 bases in between. The CDR3 here is CASSQDRVGRNYGYTF. The CDR3 DNA reads as TGTGCCAGCAGCCAAGATCGGGTGGGGCGCAACTATGGCTACACCTTC.

The rearrangement links TRBV27 to TRBJ2-6; D not resolved. CDR3 length: 15 residues. Per germline, CDR1 MNHEY and CDR2 SMNVEV (reference sequence). V was pared by 5 bases and J by 0 bases, with 8 bases between. The CDR3 region has the DNA TGTGCCAGCAGTAACCGCCGCTCTGGGGCCAACGTCCTGACTTTC. It translates to CASSNRRSGANVLTF.

V usage is TRBV12-3 or TRBV12-4 and J usage is TRBJ2-3, with 7 bases identical to TRBD2. The CDR3 has 15 amino acids. J lost 6 bases, V lost 1 base, and 7 bases had no gene match. The CDR3 nucleotides read TGTGCCAGCAGTTTAGGGGGGGGGGACTCGGATACGCAGTATTTT. Translation: CASSLGGGDSDTQYF.

This clonotype was seen only a few times. This sequence joins TRBV6-1 and TRBJ2-3, with 14 bases lining up with TRBD2. V lost 7 bases to trimming and J lost 1 base; unmatched junction nucleotides: 7. Germline V lookup: CDR1 MNHNS, CDR2 SASEGT. The CDR3 consists of 17 residues. This chain's CDR3 is CASIRTSGRIGTDTQYF. The DNA for the CDR3 is TGTGCCAGCATTCGGACTAGCGGGAGGATTGGCACAGATACGCAGTATTTT.

This clonotype was counted between two and nine times. The CDR3, as DNA: TGCGCCAGCAGCTTTTTCGAGCGGGAGCTGACCGGGGAGCTGTTTTTT. Amino acid sequence: CASSFFERELTGELFF. The gene calls are TRBV5-1 and TRBJ2-2; TRBD2 matches at 8 bases. The CDR3 sequence is 16 residues long. V shed 2 bases, J shed 5 bases, and the junction held 8 bases outside the gene matches. The germline CDR1 and CDR2 sequences are SGHRS and YFSETQ.

This clonotype showed up just a few times. V usage is TRBV3-1 and J usage is TRBJ1-4, with D perhaps TRBD1 (5 bases). Looked up from germline, CDR1 is LGHDT and CDR2 is YNNKEL (reference sequence). V lost 1 base to trimming and J lost 0 bases, with 12 bases between them. The CDR3 length is 17 residues. CDR3 bases: TGTGCCAGCAGCCAAGGACAGAAGTTTGCAACTAATGAAAAACTGTTTTTT. Translated: CASSQGQKFATNEKLFF.

Comments on this clonotype: A much larger clone sits a single nucleotide away, making a read error possible. This sequence joins TRBV5-5 and TRBJ1-1; 7 bases match TRBD1. Germline V gene lookup returns CDR1 SGHKS and CDR2 YYEKEE (reference sequence). The CDR3 has 14 amino acids. Trimming at V came to 4 bases and at J to 13 bases, leaving 16 bases not matched to a gene. The CDR3 sequence is CASSAGGVVRTGFF. The CDR3, as DNA: TGTGCCAGCAGCGCAGGAGGGGTAGTCAGGACAGGTTTCTTT.

This clonotype was found once. A much more abundant neighbour one base away suggests this may be a read error. Since no conserved phenylalanine or tryptophan closes the CDR3, a read error is the likely cause. J is TRBJ2-2 and V is TRBV6-1, with TRBD1 matching over 7 bases. Germline V gene data show CDR1 as MNHNS and CDR2 as SASEGT. With V trimmed by 5 bases and J by 2 bases, 5 bases remained unmatched. The CDR3 covers 15 residues. CDR3 coding DNA: TGTGCCAGCAGTACGGGACAGATTAACACCGGGGAGCTGTTTTTG. Translation gives CASSTGQINTGELFL.

The chain combines TRBV7-9 with TRBJ1-2, with 9 bases matching TRBD1. This CDR3 is 15 amino acids long. Trimming took 10 bases from V and 3 from J; bases not matched to a gene: 12. Germline CDR1 SEHNR, CDR2 FQNEAQ (reference sequence). CDR3 nucleotides: TGTGCCATGGGCCCGGGGACAGGGTGGGACTATGGCTACACCTTC. It codes for CAMGPGTGWDYGYTF. Full variable domain (missing parts from reference TRBV7-9 and TRBJ1-2): DTGVSQNPRHKITKRGQNVTFRCDPISEHNRLYWYRQTLGQGPEFLTYFQNEAQLEKSRLLSDRFSAERPKGSFSTLEIQRTEQGDSAMYLCAMGPGTGWDYGYTFGSGTRLTVV.

This clonotype was picked up many times. The CDR3 protein is CASSYALGIINEQFF. The CDR3 region has the DNA TGTGCCAGCAGTTACGCCCTAGGCATTATAAATGAGCAGTTCTTC. This chain connects TRBV6-2 or TRBV6-3 to TRBJ2-1; no reliable D call. V lost 2 bases and J lost 7, with 15 bases in between. The germline gives CDR1 MNHEY, CDR2 SVGEGT. The CDR3 consists of 15 residues.

This clonotype came up a few times. V usage is TRBV10-3 and J usage is TRBJ2-7; D gene uncertain. Germline V gives CDR1 ENHRY, CDR2 SYGVKD. The CDR3 runs 14 residues. V lost 0 bases to trimming and J lost 0 bases, with 6 bases between them. CDR3 loop: CAISESGSSYEQYF. Written as DNA, the CDR3 is TGTGCCATCAGTGAGTCCGGCAGCTCCTACGAGCAGTACTTC.

This clonotype was recorded a few times. The chain couples TRBV2 to TRBJ2-3; D remains unclear. The CDR3 has 12 residues. V lost 9 bases, J lost 2 bases, and 9 bases lay in between. CDR1 is SNHLY, CDR2 FYNNEI, per germline. The CDR3, as DNA: TGTGCCAGTAGGGCATTCACAGATACGCAGTATTTT. Its translation: CASRAFTDTQYF.

This clonotype has only a few counts. The chain is built from TRBV12-3 or TRBV12-4 and TRBJ2-7, with 10 bases aligning to TRBD1. Trimming cost V 7 bases and J 1 base; bases outside gene matches: 7. CDR3 length: 15 amino acids. CDR3 DNA: TGTGCCAGCACCCTAGGACAGGGGGTATCCTACGAGCAGTACTTC. The encoded protein is CASTLGQGVSYEQYF.

J is TRBJ2-7 and V is TRBV18; D is undetermined. Germline V gene sequence: CDR1 KGHSH, CDR2 LQKENI. Trimming stripped 3 bases from V and 0 bases from J, with 9 bases between. The length of the CDR3 is 14 residues. CDR3 nucleotides: TGTGCCAGCTCACCGCGCAGCTCCTCCTACGAGCAGTACTTC. Residues: CASSPRSSSYEQYF.

V gene TRBV20-1 combines with J gene TRBJ2-1, with 9 bases matching TRBD2. Germline CDR1 reads DFQATT; CDR2 reads SNEGSKA (reference sequence). This CDR3 is built from 17 residues. V was clipped by 4 bases and J by 1 base; unmatched bases: 11. CDR3 sequence reads: CSAMRSGRLGSYNEQFF. Written as DNA, the CDR3 is TGCAGTGCTATGAGAAGCGGGAGGTTAGGTTCCTACAATGAGCAGTTCTTC.

In its sample, this clonotype was seen a few times. The rearrangement links TRBV5-4 to TRBJ1-2; perhaps TRBD1 as D (6 bases). The CDR3 is 13 amino acids. Germline loops: CDR1 SGHNT, CDR2 YYREEE (reference sequence). The ends were cut back, 7 bases at V and 0 bases at J, with 10 bases in the middle. The CDR3 protein is CASQDSPNYGYTF. The DNA of the CDR3 is TGTGCCAGCCAGGACAGTCCTAACTATGGCTACACCTTC. Filled out from reference TRBV5-4 and TRBJ1-2, the complete variable domain reads ETGVTQSPTHLIKTRGQQVTLRCSSQSGHNTVSWYQQALGQGPQFIFQYYREEENGRGNFPPRFSGLQFPNYSSELNVNALELDDSALYLCASQDSPNYGYTFGSGTRLTVV.